The next 11 T cell receptor beta chains were all read from a single sample in a study of T cell responses to AZD1222 COVID-19 vaccine. Repertoires were generated with immunoSEQ multiplex PCR, while TCRdb's copy carries only in-frame clones and drops some. This table has 100,000 to 150,000 clones, less than 95% appearing once. The sample in question was peripheral blood, obtained on day 0 of AZD1222 vaccination. The origin of the receptors is an adult in good health.

This clone has just one count. V is TRBV29-1 and J is TRBJ1-2; no definite D call. This CDR3 contains 14 residues. Germline CDR1 and CDR2: SQVTM and ANQGSEA. V was clipped by 6 bases and J by 2 bases, with 16 bases between them. CDR3 loop: CSVEGRGFNYGYTF. CDR3 nucleotides: TGCAGCGTCGAGGGCCGCGGATTCAACTATGGCTACACCTTC.

V gene TRBV28 combines with J gene TRBJ1-5, with D possibly TRBD1 on 6 matching bases. V was pared by 5 bases and J by 3 bases, with 17 bases between. Germline CDR1 reads MDHEN; CDR2 reads SYDVKM. The CDR3 length is 16 residues. The CDR3 DNA sequence: TGTGCCAGCAGTGTAACAGGGACCGGGGTCAATCAGCCCCAGCATTTT. It is translated as CASSVTGTGVNQPQHF.

CDR3 bases: TGCAGCGTTGGCCAGGGCCAGGGCAACTATGGCTACACCTTC. It translates to CSVGQGQGNYGYTF. J is TRBJ1-2 and V is TRBV29-1, with D maybe TRBD1 (5 bases). Looked up from germline, CDR1 is SQVTM and CDR2 is ANQGSEA. The V end lost 4 bases, the J end lost 2 bases, and 14 bases lay between the germline ends. The CDR3 is made up of 14 amino acids.

This chain joins TRBV6-6 and TRBJ1-1; possible D gene TRBD1, 5 bases. The germline V gene has CDR1 MNHNY and CDR2 SVGAGI (reference sequence). Trimming took 0 bases from V and 5 from J, leaving 16 bases between them. This CDR3 is built from 16 residues. In nucleotides, the CDR3 is TGTGCCAGCAGTTACTCTACAGGCCGGGGAGGAACTGAAGCTTTCTTT. It encodes CASSYSTGRGGTEAFF.

The chain employs TRBV7-6 and TRBJ1-6, with 7 positions matching TRBD1. Germline V CDR1 and CDR2: SGHVS, FNYEAQ. V shed 5 bases and J 7 bases; nucleotides not matched to a gene: 5. CDR3 length equals 14 residues. This chain's CDR3 is CASSQMGQNSPLHF. The CDR3 DNA is TGTGCCAGCAGCCAGATGGGACAGAATTCACCCCTCCACTTT. The complete variable domain, with remaining parts taken from reference TRBV7-6 and TRBJ1-6, reads GAGVSQSPRYKVTKRGQDVALRCDPISGHVSLYWYRQALGQGPEFLTYFNYEAQQDKSGLPNDRFSAERPEGSISTLTIQRTEQRDSAMYRCASSQMGQNSPLHFGNGTRLTVT.

The V gene is TRBV28, the J gene TRBJ1-5, with no clear D. The V gene's germline CDR1 is MDHEN and CDR2 SYDVKM. This CDR3 is 12 amino acids long. The V end lost 3 bases, the J end lost 2 bases, and 2 bases lay between the germline ends. Here the CDR3 reads CASSLGNQPQHF. Written as DNA, the CDR3 is TGTGCCAGCAGTTTGGGCAATCAGCCCCAGCATTTT.

This clone appeared a single time. The chain joins TRBV13 to TRBJ2-3; either TRBD1 or TRBD2 may supply D (5 bases each). This CDR3 has 13 amino acids. V was pared by 5 bases and J by 7 bases, with 13 bases between. Looked up from germline, CDR1 is PRHDT and CDR2 is FYEKMQ (reference sequence). CDR3 sequence reads: CASSLWDRYTQYF. CDR3 DNA sequence: TGTGCCAGCAGCCTATGGGACCGATATACGCAGTATTTT.

The chain uses TRBV6-4 and TRBJ1-5; TRBD1 might be the D (6 bases). Germline lookup yields CDR1 MRHNA and CDR2 SNTAGT. The germline V and J ends were trimmed by 10 bases and 7 bases, with 11 bases remaining between them. The CDR3 runs 11 residues. The CDR3 spells CAKTGNQPQHF. The CDR3 nucleotides read TGTGCCAAAACAGGGAACCAGCCCCAGCATTTT.

The chain couples TRBV27 to TRBJ2-7; D gene unclear. Germline-derived CDR1 and CDR2 are MNHEY and SMNVEV (reference sequence). Trimming left V 5 bases short and J 0 bases short, with 8 bases between. CDR3 size: 13 residues. In nucleotides, the CDR3 is TGTGCCAGCAGTCCCGGATACTCCTACGAGCAGTACTTC. It codes for CASSPGYSYEQYF.

This clone appeared a single time. This chain joins TRBV27 and TRBJ1-2; D not resolved. This CDR3 spans 12 amino acids. V lost 5 bases and J 4 bases, leaving 8 bases between the germline ends. Looked up from germline, CDR1 is MNHEY and CDR2 is SMNVEV (reference sequence). CDR3 DNA sequence: TGTGCCAGCAGTCATAGGATCTATGGCTACACCTTC. The encoded protein is CASSHRIYGYTF.

Only one count was recorded for this clone. The chain carries TRBV21-1 and TRBJ1-5; TRBD1 is the table's D call, not checked against the DNA. TRBV21-1 is a known pseudogene. This CDR3 contains 18 residues. CDR3 bases: TGTGCCAGCAGCAAAGCCGAACCTGGACAGGGCGTGAATCAGCCCCAGCATTTT. Translated: CASSKAEPGQGVNQPQHF.